These 14 T cell receptor beta chains share one sample of origin, sequenced in a study of PD-L1 blockade in urothelial cancer. Using immunoSEQ multiplex PCR, the repertoire was profiled, and TCRdb retains in-frame clones only, with some absent. The sample lists about 81,000 clones; 90% were seen once. Sequenced here: PBMCs, sampled around atezolizumab (anti-PD-L1) treatment. These receptors originate from a man aged 55-75 years with urothelial cancer.

The chain uses TRBV7-9 and TRBJ1-1; a possible D gene is TRBD1 (6 bases). Germline CDR1 and CDR2: SEHNR and FQNEAQ (reference sequence). Deletions cut 5 bases from V and 4 bases from J, with 11 bases between. CDR3 size: 13 residues. CDR3 region: CASSPQGGTEAFF. The CDR3 DNA reads as TGTGCCAGCAGCCCACAGGGCGGCACTGAAGCTTTCTTT.

The genes are TRBV6-1 and TRBJ1-1; D may be TRBD1 (5 bases). The CDR3 consists of 13 residues. V lost 7 bases to trimming and J lost 5 bases, with 14 bases between them. CDR1 MNHNS and CDR2 SASEGT come from the germline V gene. The CDR3 DNA reads as TGTGCCAGCACCCTGAAGCAGGGAACTGAAGCTTTCTTT. Its translation is CASTLKQGTEAFF.

The J gene is TRBJ2-1, the V gene TRBV7-9; D gene unclear. The CDR3 contains 14 residues. CDR1 and CDR2 (germline): SEHNR, FQNEAQ (reference sequence). The V and J ends lost 2 bases and 6 bases respectively, with 11 bases between them. The DNA of the CDR3 is TGTGCCAGCAGCTTAACGGCCAGGCGCAATGAGCAGTTCTTC. Translating gives CASSLTARRNEQFF.

This chain joins TRBV4-3 and TRBJ2-6; D unresolved. The CDR3 contains 15 residues. The germline gives CDR1 LGHNA, CDR2 YSLEER. Trimming took off 4 bases at V and 0 bases at J, with 7 bases between the two ends. The DNA for the CDR3 is TGCGCCAGCAGCCCCAGACTCTCTGGGGCCAACGTCCTGACTTTC. Protein sequence: CASSPRLSGANVLTF.

V is TRBV19 and J is TRBJ2-1, with D possibly matching TRBD2 (7 bases). Germline V gene sequence: CDR1 LNHDA, CDR2 SQIVND (reference sequence). This CDR3 is built from 14 residues. V was cut by 3 bases and J by 8 bases, with 14 bases left in between. The CDR3 sequence is CASSILGGEDEQFF. In DNA, the CDR3 is TGTGCCAGTAGTATCTTAGGGGGGGAAGATGAGCAGTTCTTC.

This chain links TRBV11-1 with TRBJ2-1; 10 bases are shared with TRBD1. CDR1 and CDR2 from the germline V gene are SGHAT and FQDESV (reference sequence). V lost 4 bases to trimming and J lost 3 bases; unmatched junction nucleotides: 3. CDR3 length: 15 amino acids. The CDR3 reads CASSSGTGDYNEQFF. The DNA for the CDR3 is TGTGCCAGCAGCTCGGGGACAGGGGACTACAATGAGCAGTTCTTC.

Note on this clone: One end of the junction varies from germline; a read error may be responsible. The rearrangement uses TRBV11-2 and TRBJ2-1; 7 bases agree with TRBD2. The germline gives CDR1 SGHAT, CDR2 FQNNGV. This CDR3 is 14 amino acids long. Written as DNA, the CDR3 is TGTGCCAGCAGCTCCGGGCAGCGGGGAACGAAGCTGCTCTTC. Translating it yields CASSSGQRGTKLLF.

V usage is TRBV2 and J usage is TRBJ2-2; 10 bases agree with TRBD2. The junction had 8 bases not matched to a gene; V was cut back by 7 bases and J by 6 bases. The V gene's germline CDR1 is SNHLY and CDR2 FYNNEI. The CDR3 is made up of 15 amino acids. Written as DNA, the CDR3 is TGTGCCAGCAATAAGCGGGGGGGCCCCCCCGGGGAGCTGTTTTTT. Its translation: CASNKRGGPPGELFF.

The chain links TRBV7-2 to TRBJ2-7, with a weak D call TRBD2 (7 bases). Looked up from germline, CDR1 is SGHTA and CDR2 is FQGNSA. The CDR3 has 16 amino acids. Trimming removed 0 bases at V and 2 bases at J, with 14 bases between. CDR3 sequence reads: CASSLARTGGTYEQYF. The DNA of the CDR3 is TGTGCCAGCAGCTTAGCGAGGACGGGGGGCACCTACGAGCAGTACTTC.

This sequence joins TRBV11-2 and TRBJ2-7, with 11 bases identical to TRBD2. This CDR3 spans 13 amino acids. Losses at the gene ends were 8 bases for V and 2 bases for J; bases not matched to a gene: 2. Germline V gene lookup returns CDR1 SGHAT and CDR2 FQNNGV. The CDR3: CASGGLAAYEQYF. DNA for the CDR3: TGTGCCAGCGGGGGACTAGCGGCCTACGAGCAGTACTTC.

This chain uses TRBV11-2 with TRBJ2-3; 7 nucleotides match TRBD1. After removal of 5 bases from V and 3 bases from J, the junction contained 8 bases not matched to a gene. Germline CDR1 is SGHAT and CDR2 is FQNNGV. CDR3 size: 15 residues. The CDR3 region is CASSPRQGLTDTQYF. The CDR3 bases are TGTGCCAGCAGCCCGCGACAGGGTCTGACAGATACGCAGTATTTT.

This chain uses TRBV19 with TRBJ2-3; TRBD2 aligns across 13 bases. After removal of 3 bases from V and 7 bases from J, the junction contained 10 bases not matched to a gene. This CDR3 is built from 17 residues. Per the germline V gene, CDR1 is LNHDA and CDR2 is SQIVND (reference sequence). This CDR3 reads CASSMGTSGVMGYTQYF. In nucleotides, the CDR3 is TGTGCCAGTAGTATGGGGACTAGCGGGGTGATGGGATATACGCAGTATTTT.

The chain uses TRBV2 and TRBJ2-2, with 8 bases matching TRBD1. Germline trimming cut 7 bases from V and 2 bases from J; bases unmatched to any gene: 6. Germline CDR1 is SNHLY and CDR2 is FYNNEI. The CDR3 has 15 residues. CDR3 DNA: TGTGCCAGCAACGCTCAGGGGGCTAACACCGGGGAGCTGTTTTTT. Amino acid sequence: CASNAQGANTGELFF.

The chain links TRBV4-3 to TRBJ1-6; 8 nucleotides match TRBD1. After removal of 3 bases from V and 6 bases from J, the junction contained 16 bases not matched to a gene. CDR3 size: 19 residues. In germline, CDR1 is LGHNA, CDR2 YSLEER. The CDR3 DNA reads as TGCGCCAGCAGCCAGTCTAAAGGATCGGGACAGGTCCCTAATTCACCCCTCCACTTT. This gives the protein CASSQSKGSGQVPNSPLHF.